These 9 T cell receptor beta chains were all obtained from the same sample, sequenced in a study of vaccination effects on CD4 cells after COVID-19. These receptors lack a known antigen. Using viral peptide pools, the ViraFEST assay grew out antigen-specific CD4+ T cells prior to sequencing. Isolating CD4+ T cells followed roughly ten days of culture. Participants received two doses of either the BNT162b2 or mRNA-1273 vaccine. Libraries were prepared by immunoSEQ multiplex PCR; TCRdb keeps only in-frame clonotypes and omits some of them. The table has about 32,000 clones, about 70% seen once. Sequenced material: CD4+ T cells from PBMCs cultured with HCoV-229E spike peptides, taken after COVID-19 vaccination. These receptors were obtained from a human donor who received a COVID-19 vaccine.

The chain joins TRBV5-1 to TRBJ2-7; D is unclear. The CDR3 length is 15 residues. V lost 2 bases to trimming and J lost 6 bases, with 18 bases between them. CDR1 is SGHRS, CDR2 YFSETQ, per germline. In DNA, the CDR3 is TGCGCCAGCAGCTTTACACCCGCCCAGATTCGCGAGCAGTACTTC. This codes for CASSFTPAQIREQYF. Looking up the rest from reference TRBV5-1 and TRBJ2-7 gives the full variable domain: KAGVTQTPRYLIKTRGQQVTLSCSPISGHRSVSWYQQTPGQGLQFLFEYFSETQRNKGNFPGRFSGRQFSNSRSEMNVSTLELGDSALYLCASSFTPAQIREQYFGPGTRLTVT.

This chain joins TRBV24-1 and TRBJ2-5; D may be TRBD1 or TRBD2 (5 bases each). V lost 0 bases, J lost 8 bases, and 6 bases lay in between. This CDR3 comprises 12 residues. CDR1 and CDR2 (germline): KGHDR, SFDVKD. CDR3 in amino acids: CATSDLGGTQYF. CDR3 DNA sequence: TGTGCCACCAGTGATTTGGGGGGAACCCAGTACTTC.

CDR3 bases: TGTGCCAGCCGGAAAGCGGGGGGTAACTACAATGAGCAGTTCTTC. This sequence encodes CASRKAGGNYNEQFF. This chain joins TRBV28 and TRBJ2-1, with TRBD2 matching 9 bases. With 8 bases clipped from V and 3 bases from J, the junction kept 8 bases outside the gene matches. The CDR3 is 15 residues long. In germline, CDR1 is MDHEN, CDR2 SYDVKM.

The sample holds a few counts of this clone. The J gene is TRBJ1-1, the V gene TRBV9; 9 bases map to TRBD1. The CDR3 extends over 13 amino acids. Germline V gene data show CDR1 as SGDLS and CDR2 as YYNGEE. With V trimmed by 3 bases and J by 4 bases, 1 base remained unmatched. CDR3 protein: CASSEDRGTEAFF. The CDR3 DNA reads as TGTGCCAGCAGCGAGGACAGGGGCACTGAAGCTTTCTTT.

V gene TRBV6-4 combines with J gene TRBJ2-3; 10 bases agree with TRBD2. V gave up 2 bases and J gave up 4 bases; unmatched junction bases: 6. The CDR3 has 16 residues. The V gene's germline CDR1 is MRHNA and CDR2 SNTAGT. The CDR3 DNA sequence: TGTGCCAGCAGTGACGGAGCGGGGGGGCCATCAGATACGCAGTATTTT. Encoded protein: CASSDGAGGPSDTQYF.

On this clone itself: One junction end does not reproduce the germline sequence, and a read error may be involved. The CDR3 loop is CATSRDPRVSYEQYF. CDR3 in DNA: TGTGCCACCAGCAGAGATCCCCGAGTTTCCTATGAGCAGTACTTC. The genes are TRBV15 and TRBJ2-7; D gene unclear. This CDR3 is built from 15 residues. Germline values: CDR1 LNHNV, CDR2 YYDKDF (reference sequence).

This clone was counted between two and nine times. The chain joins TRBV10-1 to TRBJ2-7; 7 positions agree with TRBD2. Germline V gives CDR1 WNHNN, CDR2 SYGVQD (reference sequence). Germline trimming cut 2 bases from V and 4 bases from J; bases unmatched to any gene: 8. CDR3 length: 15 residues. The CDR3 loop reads CASSEEREGRYEQYF. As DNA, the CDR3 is TGCGCCAGCAGTGAGGAGAGGGAGGGCCGGTACGAGCAGTACTTC.

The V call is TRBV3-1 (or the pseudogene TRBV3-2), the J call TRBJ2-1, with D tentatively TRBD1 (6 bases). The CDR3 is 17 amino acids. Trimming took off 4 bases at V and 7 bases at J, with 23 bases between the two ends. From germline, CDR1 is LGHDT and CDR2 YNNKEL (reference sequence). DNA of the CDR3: TGTGCCAGCAGCCGAGAGGGGGAGCGCCCCCCCCCAAATGAGCAGTTCTTC. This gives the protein CASSREGERPPPNEQFF.

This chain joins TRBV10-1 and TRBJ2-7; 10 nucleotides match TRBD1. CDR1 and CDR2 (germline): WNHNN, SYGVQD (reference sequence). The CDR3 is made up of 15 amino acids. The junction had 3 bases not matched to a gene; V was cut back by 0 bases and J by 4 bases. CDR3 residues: CASSESSGQGYEQYF. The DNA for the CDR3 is TGCGCCAGCAGTGAGTCGTCGGGACAGGGGTACGAGCAGTACTTC.